A selection of T cell receptor beta chains follows, all from one sample in a study of cytomegalovirus exposure and HLA in healthy donors. Libraries were prepared by immunoSEQ multiplex PCR; TCRdb keeps only in-frame clonotypes and omits some of them. The sample carries a few hundred thousand clones, around 80% recorded once. The sequenced sample was PBMCs. The receptors originated from a girl aged 2-9 years in good health and CMV-seronegative. CDR3s include the opening cysteine and the closing phenylalanine or tryptophan. Each record gives: V gene, J gene, D gene, clone size, CDR3 protein, CDR3 DNA. The D gene is left open where the match is weak. Some rows have no size entry. The others give once, few or many, or a class for an expanded clone.

v_call: TRBV6-5
j_call: TRBJ1-2
d_call: .
clone_size: once
cdr3_aa: CASSRSGGIYGYTF
cdr3_nt: TGTGCCAGCAGCCGGTCAGGAGGGATTTATGGCTACACCTTC

v_call: TRBV10-3
j_call: TRBJ1-2
d_call: .
clone_size: .
cdr3_aa: CAISESNSRGYTF
cdr3_nt: TGTGCCATCAGTGAGTCGAATAGTCGGGGCTACACCTTC

v_call: TRBV5-1
j_call: TRBJ2-7
d_call: TRBD2
clone_size: .
cdr3_aa: CASSWGDYSSYEQYF
cdr3_nt: TGCGCCAGCAGTTGGGGGGACTACAGCTCCTACGAGCAGTACTTC

v_call: TRBV19
j_call: TRBJ2-3
d_call: TRBD2
clone_size: .
cdr3_aa: CASSARYSGRGTDTQYF
cdr3_nt: TGTGCCAGTAGTGCACGGTATAGCGGGAGAGGGACAGATACGCAGTATTTT

v_call: TRBV27
j_call: TRBJ1-5
d_call: .
clone_size: .
cdr3_aa: CASSSLDSRNQPQHF
cdr3_nt: TGTGCCAGCAGTTCCCTCGACAGCCGCAATCAGCCCCAGCATTTT

v_call: TRBV7-9
j_call: TRBJ1-1
d_call: .
clone_size: once
cdr3_aa: CASSLQSSNTEAFF
cdr3_nt: TGTGCCAGCAGCTTACAGTCATCCAACACTGAAGCTTTCTTT

v_call: TRBV5-1
j_call: TRBJ1-1
d_call: .
clone_size: .
cdr3_aa: CASSLDWTAGSEAFF
cdr3_nt: TGCGCCAGCAGCTTGGACTGGACAGCTGGCTCTGAAGCTTTCTTT

v_call: TRBV12-5
j_call: TRBJ1-5
d_call: TRBD1
clone_size: few
cdr3_aa: CASGRGQAPYSNQPQHF
cdr3_nt: TGTGCTAGTGGCCGGGGACAGGCCCCTTATAGCAATCAGCCCCAGCATTTT

v_call: TRBV2
j_call: TRBJ1-2
d_call: TRBD1
clone_size: .
cdr3_aa: CAMRDSGYTF
cdr3_nt: TGTGCCATGCGGGACAGTGGCTACACCTTC

v_call: TRBV28
j_call: TRBJ2-3
d_call: .
clone_size: once
cdr3_aa: CASGAGSAAGTDTQYF
cdr3_nt: TGTGCCAGCGGAGCCGGGTCCGCGGCGGGCACAGATACGCAGTATTTT

v_call: TRBV5-1
j_call: TRBJ2-7
d_call: TRBD1
clone_size: .
cdr3_aa: CASSPSGQGELKTYEQYF
cdr3_nt: TGCGCCAGCAGCCCTAGCGGACAGGGGGAACTAAAAACCTACGAGCAGTACTTC

v_call: TRBV5-1
j_call: TRBJ1-1
d_call: .
clone_size: .
cdr3_aa: CASSPGGSSDTEAFF
cdr3_nt: TGTGCCAGCAGCCCGGGGGGGTCCTCCGATACTGAAGCTTTCTTT

v_call: TRBV6-1
j_call: TRBJ1-1
d_call: .
clone_size: .
cdr3_aa: CASSELTDTEAFF
cdr3_nt: TGTGCCAGCAGTGAACTTACGGACACTGAAGCTTTCTTT

v_call: TRBV7-9
j_call: TRBJ1-1
d_call: TRBD1
clone_size: .
cdr3_aa: CSSSFPRQGLRTEAFF
cdr3_nt: TGTTCCAGCAGCTTTCCCAGACAGGGTTTAAGGACTGAAGCTTTCTTT

v_call: TRBV18
j_call: TRBJ1-1
d_call: .
clone_size: .
cdr3_aa: CASSPAGNTEAFF
cdr3_nt: TGTGCCAGCTCACCGGCAGGGAACACTGAAGCTTTCTTT

v_call: TRBV2
j_call: TRBJ2-7
d_call: .
clone_size: .
cdr3_aa: CASRDPRQVGTYEQYF
cdr3_nt: TGTGCCAGCAGGGACCCTAGACAGGTTGGGACCTACGAGCAGTACTTC

v_call: TRBV4-1
j_call: TRBJ2-5
d_call: .
clone_size: .
cdr3_aa: CASSPGRNQETQYF
cdr3_nt: TGCGCCAGCAGCCCAGGGCGCAATCAAGAGACCCAGTACTTC

v_call: TRBV2
j_call: TRBJ1-3
d_call: .
clone_size: .
cdr3_aa: CASSEQGPPGNTIYF
cdr3_nt: TGTGCCAGCAGTGAACAGGGGCCTCCTGGAAACACCATATATTTT

v_call: TRBV18
j_call: TRBJ2-7
d_call: TRBD2
clone_size: few
cdr3_aa: CASSPRGGGEQYF
cdr3_nt: TGTGCCAGCTCACCTCGCGGGGGGGGCGAGCAGTACTTC

v_call: TRBV2
j_call: TRBJ1-2
d_call: TRBD1
clone_size: .
cdr3_aa: CASSEVDRGFGGYTF
cdr3_nt: TGTGCCAGCAGTGAAGTCGACAGGGGATTTGGAGGCTACACCTTC

v_call: TRBV9
j_call: TRBJ1-1
d_call: .
clone_size: .
cdr3_aa: CASSVRGGASDTEAFF
cdr3_nt: TGTGCCAGCAGCGTAAGGGGTGGGGCTTCGGACACTGAAGCTTTCTTT

v_call: TRBV7-2
j_call: TRBJ1-2
d_call: .
clone_size: .
cdr3_aa: CASSFTGNSNYGYTF
cdr3_nt: TGTGCCAGCAGCTTCACAGGGAACAGTAACTATGGCTACACCTTC

v_call: TRBV30
j_call: TRBJ1-1
d_call: .
clone_size: .
cdr3_aa: CAWFRAGTEAFF
cdr3_nt: TGTGCCTGGTTTAGAGCAGGCACTGAAGCTTTCTTT

v_call: TRBV9
j_call: TRBJ2-2
d_call: .
clone_size: .
cdr3_aa: CASSVDPRSLAGELFF
cdr3_nt: TGTGCCAGCAGCGTCGATCCCCGGAGTTTAGCCGGGGAGCTGTTTTTT

v_call: TRBV10-3
j_call: TRBJ1-1
d_call: TRBD1
clone_size: .
cdr3_aa: CAISESRGGQGNTEAFF
cdr3_nt: TGTGCCATCAGTGAGTCGAGAGGGGGACAGGGGAACACTGAAGCTTTCTTT

v_call: TRBV9
j_call: TRBJ2-7
d_call: .
clone_size: .
cdr3_aa: CASSVGQSYEQYF
cdr3_nt: TGTGCCAGCAGCGTGGGGCAGTCCTACGAGCAGTACTTC

v_call: TRBV27
j_call: TRBJ2-7
d_call: TRBD1
clone_size: .
cdr3_aa: CASSSRQGAVEQYF
cdr3_nt: TGTGCCAGCAGTTCACGACAGGGGGCGGTCGAGCAGTACTTC

v_call: TRBV10-3
j_call: TRBJ2-3
d_call: .
clone_size: .
cdr3_aa: CAISESMMRSQGGTQYF
cdr3_nt: TGTGCCATCAGTGAGTCGATGATGCGGAGTCAAGGGGGTACGCAGTATTTT

v_call: TRBV2
j_call: TRBJ1-1
d_call: .
clone_size: .
cdr3_aa: CASSVITGGVEAFF
cdr3_nt: TGTGCCAGCAGTGTGATTACGGGCGGGGTTGAAGCTTTCTTT

v_call: TRBV4-1
j_call: TRBJ2-2
d_call: .
clone_size: once
cdr3_aa: CASGGRSSTGELFF
cdr3_nt: TGCGCCAGCGGAGGGCGCAGTAGCACCGGGGAGCTGTTTTTT

v_call: TRBV5-1
j_call: TRBJ2-5
d_call: TRBD2
clone_size: once
cdr3_aa: CASSLGAGEKTQYF
cdr3_nt: TGCGCCAGCAGTTTAGGAGCGGGAGAAAAGACCCAGTACTTC

v_call: TRBV10-2
j_call: TRBJ2-7
d_call: TRBD1
clone_size: .
cdr3_aa: CASSSPGQVIPEQYF
cdr3_nt: TGCGCCAGCTCAAGCCCCGGACAGGTCATCCCCGAGCAGTACTTC

v_call: TRBV19
j_call: TRBJ2-1
d_call: TRBD2
clone_size: .
cdr3_aa: CASTTTSASSYNEQFF
cdr3_nt: TGTGCCAGTACCACGACTAGCGCGAGCTCCTACAATGAGCAGTTCTTC

v_call: TRBV9
j_call: TRBJ2-1
d_call: TRBD2
clone_size: few
cdr3_aa: CASSPRLAGGRNEQFF
cdr3_nt: TGTGCCAGCAGCCCCCGACTAGCGGGGGGCCGCAATGAGCAGTTCTTC

v_call: TRBV11-2
j_call: TRBJ1-1
d_call: TRBD1
clone_size: .
cdr3_aa: CASSAHRGTNTEAFF
cdr3_nt: TGTGCCAGCAGCGCCCACAGGGGTACGAACACTGAAGCTTTCTTT

v_call: TRBV5-1
j_call: TRBJ1-1
d_call: TRBD1
clone_size: .
cdr3_aa: CASSTSGGRTEAFF
cdr3_nt: TGCGCCAGCAGCACCTCAGGGGGGAGAACTGAAGCTTTCTTT

v_call: TRBV5-6
j_call: TRBJ1-2
d_call: .
clone_size: .
cdr3_aa: CASSPLGTGENYGYTF
cdr3_nt: TGTGCCAGCAGCCCCCTGGGGACGGGAGAAAACTATGGCTACACCTTC

v_call: TRBV6-6
j_call: TRBJ2-2
d_call: TRBD1
clone_size: few
cdr3_aa: CASSDRVGELFF
cdr3_nt: TGTGCCAGCAGCGACAGGGTTGGGGAGCTGTTTTTT

v_call: TRBV7-9
j_call: TRBJ2-7
d_call: TRBD1
clone_size: few
cdr3_aa: CASRMTGGSYEQYF
cdr3_nt: TGTGCCAGCAGAATGACAGGGGGCTCCTACGAGCAGTACTTC

v_call: TRBV21-1
j_call: TRBJ1-5
d_call: .
clone_size: once
cdr3_aa: CASSKDYRDQPQHF
cdr3_nt: TGTGCCAGCAGCAAAGACTACAGGGATCAGCCCCAGCATTTT

v_call: TRBV7-9
j_call: TRBJ1-5
d_call: TRBD1
clone_size: few
cdr3_aa: CASSIMTGSNQPQHF
cdr3_nt: TGTGCCAGCAGCATAATGACAGGGAGCAATCAGCCCCAGCATTTT

v_call: TRBV9
j_call: TRBJ1-1
d_call: .
clone_size: .
cdr3_aa: CASSFQAGTEAFF
cdr3_nt: TGTGCCAGCAGCTTTCAGGCCGGGACAGAAGCTTTCTTT

v_call: TRBV10-3
j_call: TRBJ1-2
d_call: .
clone_size: .
cdr3_aa: CAISSGPGMSGGYTF
cdr3_nt: TGTGCCATCAGTTCGGGTCCGGGAATGTCGGGGGGCTACACCTTC

v_call: TRBV7-9
j_call: TRBJ2-7
d_call: TRBD2
clone_size: .
cdr3_aa: CASSLVRLADYEQYF
cdr3_nt: TGTGCCAGCAGCTTAGTACGGCTAGCGGACTACGAGCAGTACTTC

v_call: TRBV7-3
j_call: TRBJ2-5
d_call: TRBD2
clone_size: .
cdr3_aa: CASSFSGGEKTQYF
cdr3_nt: TGTGCCAGCAGCTTTAGCGGGGGGGAGAAGACCCAGTACTTC

v_call: TRBV27
j_call: TRBJ1-1
d_call: .
clone_size: .
cdr3_aa: CASSLVRGNTEAFF
cdr3_nt: TGTGCCAGCAGTTTAGTCAGAGGGAACACTGAAGCTTTCTTT

v_call: TRBV10-2
j_call: TRBJ2-5
d_call: TRBD1
clone_size: .
cdr3_aa: CASSDPGGPNQETQYF
cdr3_nt: TGCGCCAGCAGTGACCCAGGGGGCCCTAACCAAGAGACCCAGTACTTC

v_call: TRBV28
j_call: TRBJ1-2
d_call: TRBD1
clone_size: .
cdr3_aa: CASSTGGRGYGYTF
cdr3_nt: TGTGCCAGCAGTACAGGGGGCAGGGGCTATGGCTACACCTTC